These 10 T cell receptor beta chains originate from one sample sequenced in a study of cytomegalovirus exposure and HLA in healthy donors. The data were produced by immunoSEQ multiplex PCR, yet TCRdb's version contains in-frame clones alone and is incomplete. This table has approximately 150,000 clones, about nine tenths appearing once. Material for sequencing was PBMCs. These receptors originate from a young man in good health and CMV-seropositive.

The rearrangement uses TRBV5-1 and TRBJ1-1; D is undetermined. V lost 0 bases, J lost 0 bases, and 9 bases lay in between. From germline, CDR1 is SGHRS and CDR2 YFSETQ. CDR3 size: 15 residues. As DNA, the CDR3 is TGCGCCAGCAGCTTGGTGGCGGGTTTGAACACTGAAGCTTTCTTT. Translated: CASSLVAGLNTEAFF.

This clone was observed once. V usage is TRBV19 and J usage is TRBJ1-5; 7 positions agree with TRBD1. After removal of 4 bases from V and 3 bases from J, the junction contained 6 bases not matched to a gene. The CDR3 contains 15 residues. CDR1 and CDR2 from the germline V gene are LNHDA and SQIVND (reference sequence). CDR3 in amino acids: CASSRTGANNQPQHF. The CDR3 DNA reads TGTGCCAGTAGTAGAACAGGGGCGAACAATCAGCCCCAGCATTTT.

The V gene is TRBV29-1, the J gene TRBJ2-5, with D possibly matching TRBD1 (6 bases). With 2 bases removed from V and 2 bases from J, the gap between germline ends came to 12 bases. Per the germline V gene, CDR1 is SQVTM and CDR2 is ANQGSEA. CDR3 length: 14 residues. CDR3 protein: CSVETRGPQETQYF. CDR3 DNA sequence: TGCAGCGTTGAAACCAGGGGACCACAAGAGACCCAGTACTTC.

There are a few counts of this clone. This chain uses TRBV29-1 with TRBJ2-1; 14 bases agree with TRBD2. V dropped 3 bases and J dropped 5; count of bases not matched to a gene: 3. The CDR3 totals 15 residues. Germline values: CDR1 SQVTM, CDR2 ANQGSEA. CDR3 bases: TGCAGCGTTGAGGGGACTAGCGGGAGCAACAATGAGCAGTTCTTC. It encodes CSVEGTSGSNNEQFF.

On this clone itself: A junction boundary mismatches the germline segment, possibly from a read error. As DNA, the CDR3 is TGTGCCATCAGTGAGACCGCTAGCGGGAGGGCGAAGACCGGGGAGCTGTTTTTT. Its protein is CAISETASGRAKTGELFF. The chain uses TRBV10-3 and TRBJ2-2, with TRBD2 identical over 12 bases. Germline assignment: CDR1 ENHRY and CDR2 SYGVKD. The CDR3 consists of 18 residues.

The V gene is TRBV27, the J gene TRBJ1-1; 7 bases align to TRBD1. The CDR3 is 15 residues long. After removal of 0 bases from V and 0 bases from J, the junction contained 1 base not matched to a gene. Germline assignment: CDR1 MNHEY and CDR2 SMNVEV (reference sequence). CDR3 amino acids: CASSLSTGMNTEAFF. The CDR3 DNA follows: TGTGCCAGCAGTTTATCGACAGGGATGAACACTGAAGCTTTCTTT.

This clone was observed a single time. The genes are TRBV6-6 and TRBJ1-1, with a tentative D call TRBD1 (5 bases). The CDR3 spans 14 residues. CDR1 MNHNY and CDR2 SVGAGI come from the germline V gene (reference sequence). The V gene lost 2 bases and the J gene lost 7 bases, with 14 bases spanning the gap. The CDR3 coding sequence is TGTGCCAGCAGTTACCCGACAGAATTGAATGAAGCTTTCTTT. This codes for CASSYPTELNEAFF.

In its sample, this clone was seen once. V gene TRBV5-1 combines with J gene TRBJ2-2; maybe TRBD2 (6 bases). CDR1 SGHRS and CDR2 YFSETQ come from the germline V gene. The V gene lost 4 bases and the J gene lost 2 bases, with 15 bases spanning the gap. The length of the CDR3 is 16 residues. The CDR3, as DNA: TGCGCCAGCAGCACGTCGGGACTCATAAACACCGGGGAGCTGTTTTTT. Its protein product is CASSTSGLINTGELFF.

J is TRBJ2-1 and V is TRBV6-5; 10 bases agree with TRBD1. CDR1 is MNHEY and CDR2 is SVGAGI in the germline V gene. The CDR3 extends over 15 amino acids. Trimming removed 2 bases from V and 7 bases from J; junction bases left unmatched: 5. The CDR3 bases are TGTGCCAGCAGTTACGGGACAGGGGAGGGGAATGAGCAGTTCTTC. It specifies CASSYGTGEGNEQFF.

V and J are TRBV6-5 and TRBJ1-6; D may be TRBD1 (6 bases). Trimming stripped 6 bases from V and 9 bases from J, with 15 bases between. CDR1 is MNHEY, CDR2 SVGAGI, per germline. The CDR3 contains 14 residues. This CDR3 reads CASSTLQGGSPLHF. CDR3 DNA sequence: TGTGCCAGCAGCACTCTACAGGGTGGTTCACCCCTCCACTTT.